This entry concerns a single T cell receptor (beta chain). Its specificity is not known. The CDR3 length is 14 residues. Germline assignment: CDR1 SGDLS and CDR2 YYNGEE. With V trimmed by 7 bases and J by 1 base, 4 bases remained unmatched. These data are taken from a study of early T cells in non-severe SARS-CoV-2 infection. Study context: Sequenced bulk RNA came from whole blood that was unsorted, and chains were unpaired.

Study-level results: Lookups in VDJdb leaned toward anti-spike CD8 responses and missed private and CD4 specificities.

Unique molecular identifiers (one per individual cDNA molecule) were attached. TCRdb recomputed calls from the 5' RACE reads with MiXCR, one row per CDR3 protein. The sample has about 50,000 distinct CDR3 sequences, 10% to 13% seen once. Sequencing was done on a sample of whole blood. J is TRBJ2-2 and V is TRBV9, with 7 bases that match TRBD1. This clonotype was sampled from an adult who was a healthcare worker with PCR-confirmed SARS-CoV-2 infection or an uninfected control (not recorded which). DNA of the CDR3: TGTGCCAGCCAGGGACAGCTGAACACCGGGGAGCTGTTTTTT. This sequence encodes CASQGQLNTGELFF.